A selection of T cell receptor beta chains follows, all from one sample in a study of blood T cell repertoires in COVID-19. Sequenced by immunoSEQ multiplex PCR; TCRdb stores in-frame clones only, minus some. The repertoire holds roughly 250,000 clones, with more than 80% as singletons. The specimen sequenced was peripheral blood. The source of these receptors is a woman aged 40 to 50 with acute or convalescent COVID-19. The CDR3 runs from the conserved cysteine through the conserved F or W. Each record gives: V gene, J gene, CDR3 protein.

V gene: TRBV25-1; J gene: TRBJ1-2; CDR3 protein: CASSEGTGVNYGYTF
V gene: TRBV2; J gene: TRBJ1-1; CDR3 protein: CASSRTGFEAFF
V gene: TRBV10-2; J gene: TRBJ1-5; CDR3 protein: CASSEVAVNQPQHF
V gene: TRBV29-1; J gene: TRBJ2-1; CDR3 protein: CSVLTSGGIPYNEQFF
V gene: TRBV5-5; J gene: TRBJ1-1; CDR3 protein: CASSLGGGGTEAFF
V gene: TRBV23-1; J gene: TRBJ2-5; CDR3 protein: CASSQLDRDRSETQYF
V gene: TRBV10-3; J gene: TRBJ1-1; CDR3 protein: CAITPLGENTEAFF
V gene: TRBV9; J gene: TRBJ1-5; CDR3 protein: CASSVGGAPNQPQHF
V gene: TRBV15; J gene: TRBJ2-4; CDR3 protein: CATRARSTYVRGIAKNIQYF
V gene: TRBV24-1; J gene: TRBJ1-2; CDR3 protein: CATSVGQENYGYTF
V gene: TRBV11-2; J gene: TRBJ1-2; CDR3 protein: CASSGGGLNYGYTF
V gene: TRBV4-1; J gene: TRBJ2-5; CDR3 protein: CASSHPREGRGETQYF
V gene: TRBV19; J gene: TRBJ1-4; CDR3 protein: CASSLQQGAQVKLFF
V gene: TRBV11-2; J gene: TRBJ1-4; CDR3 protein: CASSLWGRAKTNEKLFF
V gene: TRBV11-3; J gene: TRBJ2-3; CDR3 protein: CASKAGVQDTQYF